Shown below are 10 T cell receptor beta chains from a single sample sequenced in a study of blood T cell repertoires in COVID-19. The table came from immunoSEQ multiplex PCR; TCRdb's copy has only in-frame clones and leaves some out. The sample holds under 350,000 clones, about 85% seen once. Specimen: peripheral blood. The receptor source for this set is a man aged 18 to 35 with active or convalescent COVID-19.

J is TRBJ2-5 and V is TRBV7-3; 7 nucleotides line up with TRBD2. The CDR3 spans 11 residues. Looked up from germline, CDR1 is SGHTA and CDR2 is FQGTGA. The junction had 3 bases not matched to a gene; V was cut back by 4 bases and J by 10 bases. The CDR3 reads CASSSGEGQYF. DNA of the CDR3: TGTGCCAGCAGCTCCGGGGAGGGCCAGTACTTC.

The gene calls are TRBV2 and TRBJ2-5, with D possibly matching TRBD2 (6 bases). V lost 4 bases and J lost 1, with 10 bases in between. The CDR3 spans 14 residues. Germline lookup yields CDR1 SNHLY and CDR2 FYNNEI. The CDR3 region has the DNA TGTGCCAGCAGTGTAGCGGCTCTCCAAGAGACCCAGTACTTC. Protein product: CASSVAALQETQYF.

V gene TRBV11-2 combines with J gene TRBJ2-5, with TRBD1 identical over 7 bases. The CDR3 covers 15 residues. V was pared by 5 bases and J by 5 bases, with 11 bases of the junction left unmatched. Germline V gene sequence: CDR1 SGHAT, CDR2 FQNNGV. For the CDR3, the DNA is TGTGCCAGCAGCCCAGGACAGGTTTGGGAGGAGACCCAGTACTTC. Translated, it gives CASSPGQVWEETQYF.

The chain combines TRBV3-1 (or the pseudogene TRBV3-2) with TRBJ1-2; D may be TRBD1 (5 bases). Looked up from germline, CDR1 is LGHDT and CDR2 is YNNKEL (reference sequence). V was trimmed by 1 base and J by 6 bases, leaving 15 bases between them. This CDR3 spans 15 amino acids. This chain's CDR3 is CASSQVRGGRDGYTF. The CDR3, as DNA: TGTGCCAGCAGCCAAGTGCGGGGGGGTAGAGATGGCTACACCTTC.

The chain carries TRBV2 and TRBJ2-7, with D hard to call. Germline V gene lookup returns CDR1 SNHLY and CDR2 FYNNEI. This CDR3 is 14 amino acids long. Between the trimmed V and J ends, which lost 7 bases and 6 bases, there was a span of 19 bases. The CDR3 DNA reads as TGTGCCAGCATGGCAGGCCGTACGTCGAGCGAGCAGTACTTC. It translates to CASMAGRTSSEQYF.

The CDR3 DNA is TGCGCCAGCAGCCAAGATTTAATCCAGGCCCGATACACCTTC. Translated: CASSQDLIQARYTF. The chain is built from TRBV4-3 and TRBJ1-2; D unclear. In germline, CDR1 is LGHNA, CDR2 YSLEER. The CDR3 consists of 14 residues. V lost 0 bases and J lost 11, with 16 bases in between.

CDR3 coding DNA: TGTGCCACCGGACAGGGCGGCTATGGCTACACCTTC. It is translated as CATGQGGYGYTF. The V and J genes are TRBV24-1 and TRBJ1-2; 8 nucleotides align to TRBD1. The J segment lost 4 bases and the V segment lost 9 bases, leaving 3 bases of the junction unmatched. Germline-derived CDR1 and CDR2 are KGHDR and SFDVKD. The CDR3 contains 12 residues.

The rearrangement joins TRBV6-6 to TRBJ2-1; D gene unclear. The CDR3 is 12 amino acids. From germline, CDR1 is MNHNY and CDR2 SVGAGI (reference sequence). Trimming cost V 6 bases and J 4 bases, with 7 bases left between them. The chain's CDR3 is CASSDTYNEQFF. CDR3 DNA sequence: TGTGCCAGCAGCGACACGTACAATGAGCAGTTCTTC.

CDR3 amino acids: CAWSVIGDTIYF. The CDR3 DNA reads as TGTGCCTGGAGTGTCATAGGGGACACCATATATTTT. V usage is TRBV30 and J usage is TRBJ1-3; D may be TRBD1 (5 bases). The CDR3 totals 12 residues. The germline gives CDR1 GTSNPN, CDR2 SVGIG (reference sequence). V was clipped by 0 bases and J by 8 bases, with 8 bases between them.

The CDR3 DNA reads TGTGCCAGCAGGTTGGGGCAGAACTATCAGCCCCAGCATTTT. It is translated as CASRLGQNYQPQHF. V is TRBV28 and J is TRBJ1-5, with D possibly being TRBD1 (5 bases). The CDR3 length is 14 residues. Trimming removed 6 bases from V and 5 bases from J, with 14 bases in between. Germline V gene sequence: CDR1 MDHEN, CDR2 SYDVKM.